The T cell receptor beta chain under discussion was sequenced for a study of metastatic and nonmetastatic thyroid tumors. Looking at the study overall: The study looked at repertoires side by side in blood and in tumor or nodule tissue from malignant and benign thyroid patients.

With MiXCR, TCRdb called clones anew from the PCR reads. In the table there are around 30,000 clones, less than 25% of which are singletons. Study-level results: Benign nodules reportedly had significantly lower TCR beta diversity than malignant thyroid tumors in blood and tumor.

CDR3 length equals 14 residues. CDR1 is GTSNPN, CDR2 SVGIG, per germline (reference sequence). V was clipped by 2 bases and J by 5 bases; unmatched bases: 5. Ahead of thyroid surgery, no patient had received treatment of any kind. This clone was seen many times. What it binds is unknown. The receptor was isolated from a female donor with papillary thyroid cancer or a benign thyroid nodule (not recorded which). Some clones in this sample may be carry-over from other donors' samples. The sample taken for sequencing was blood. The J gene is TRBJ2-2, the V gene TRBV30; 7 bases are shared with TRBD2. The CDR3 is CAWSSQRETGELFF. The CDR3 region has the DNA TGTGCCTGGAGTAGCCAGCGGGAAACCGGGGAGCTGTTTTTT.